This T cell receptor beta chain appears in the sequencing data of a study of cytomegalovirus exposure and HLA in healthy donors. Overall study findings and caveats: Researchers catalogued 160 or so TCR beta chains as cytomegalovirus-associated.

The donors were in the roughly 130-subject validation cohort; that cohort was separate from the roughly 660-subject first cohort. In germline, CDR1 is SQVTM, CDR2 ANQGSEA. CDR3 length: 11 amino acids. Trimming pared 6 bases from V and 2 bases from J, leaving 8 bases between. TCRdb's table, derived via immunoSEQ multiplex PCR, lists solely in-frame clones and lacks some. The sample lists some 120,000 clones, around 96% seen once, with 1.5% to 2% in the top ten. About this clone itself: What it binds is not known. The same CDR3 arises from other DNA sequences in this sample as well.

V usage is TRBV29-1 and J usage is TRBJ2-7; perhaps TRBD1 as D (5 bases). The receptor was derived from a man aged 18 to 30 in good health and CMV-seronegative. The sequenced material came from PBMCs. As DNA, the CDR3 is TGCAGCGTAGTGACAGCCTACGAGCAGTACTTC. Its translation is CSVVTAYEQYF.